These 28 T cell receptor beta chains came from one sample sequenced in a study of molecular identifiers for immune sequencing clone quantification. TCRdb reanalysed the PCR reads using MiXCR and keeps one entry per CDR3 protein. The data hold over 600,000 distinct CDR3 sequences, with around 20% observed a single time. Sequenced: naive CD8+ T cells from blood, with Jurkat cell RNA spiked in. Subset denoted: FACS-sorted CD8+CD4-CCR7+CD45RA+ naive T cells. All receptors come from a human donor in good health. Some libraries in this study had Jurkat cell RNA spiked in.

Many counts were recorded for this clonotype. The J gene is TRBJ2-5, the V gene TRBV3-1; TRBD1 matches at 9 bases. Trimming at V came to 0 bases and at J to 5 bases, leaving 4 bases not matched to a gene. Germline CDR1 and CDR2: LGHDT and YNNKEL (reference sequence). The CDR3 spans 15 residues. For the CDR3, the DNA is TGTGCCAGCAGCCAAGAGGGACAGGGCCTCGAGACCCAGTACTTC. This gives the protein CASSQEGQGLETQYF.

In this sample, this clonotype turned up many times. This chain joins TRBV7-9 and TRBJ2-7, with 8 bases that match TRBD2. CDR3 length: 14 residues. Per germline, CDR1 SEHNR and CDR2 FQNEAQ (reference sequence). V shed 1 base, J shed 5 bases, and the junction held 4 bases outside the gene matches. The CDR3 DNA reads TGTGCCAGCAGCTTAGTGCCGGGAGGGCACGAGCAGTACTTC. Protein: CASSLVPGGHEQYF. Variable domain in full (rest from reference TRBV7-9 and TRBJ2-7): DTGVSQNPRHKITKRGQNVTFRCDPISEHNRLYWYRQTLGQGPEFLTYFQNEAQLEKSRLLSDRFSAERPKGSFSTLEIQRTEQGDSAMYLCASSLVPGGHEQYFGPGTRLTVT.

This clonotype was recorded at least ten times. The CDR3 reads CSVEGEKAEAFF. As DNA, the CDR3 is TGCAGCGTTGAGGGCGAGAAAGCTGAAGCTTTCTTT. The chain has TRBV29-1 and TRBJ1-1; D is uncertain. The V and J ends lost 3 bases and 6 bases respectively, with 11 bases between them. The CDR3 totals 12 residues. Germline values: CDR1 SQVTM, CDR2 ANQGSEA.

This clonotype was counted many times. The genes are TRBV6-6 and TRBJ2-7; perhaps TRBD1 as D (6 bases). Deletions cut 5 bases from V and 5 bases from J, with 13 bases between. Germline V gives CDR1 MNHNY, CDR2 SVGAGI (reference sequence). The CDR3 runs 13 residues. DNA of the CDR3: TGTGCCAGCAGTCTTTGGGGGCAAAACGAGCAGTACTTC. It specifies CASSLWGQNEQYF.

This clonotype was picked up a small number of times. The chain combines TRBV23-1 with TRBJ2-5; D is possibly TRBD2 (6 bases). TRBV23-1 is given ORF status, its function remaining uncertain. The germline V and J ends were trimmed by 2 bases and 7 bases, with 20 bases remaining between them. The CDR3 extends over 16 amino acids. The CDR3 nucleotides read TGCGCCAGCAGTCAAGGGCGGGACGGCCCATTGGGGACCCAGTACTTC. Its protein is CASSQGRDGPLGTQYF.

Comment on this clonotype: This may be a read error: a much more frequent sequence differs by one nucleotide. The genes are TRBV27 and TRBJ1-5, with a possible D match to TRBD1 (5 bases). Germline V gives CDR1 MNHEY, CDR2 SMNVEV (reference sequence). Between the trimmed V and J ends, which lost 4 bases and 6 bases, there was a span of 13 bases. The CDR3 totals 14 residues. The CDR3 loop reads CASSWGGDSQPQHF. The CDR3 region has the DNA TGTGCCAGCAGTTGGGGGGGAGACAGTCAGCCCCAGCATTTT.

Remarks on this clonotype: It may be a read error: a sequence one base away is much more abundant. The rearrangement uses TRBV7-9 and TRBJ1-1, with 9 bases that match TRBD1. After removal of 5 bases from V and 4 bases from J, the junction contained 5 bases not matched to a gene. This CDR3 is built from 14 residues. Germline V lookup: CDR1 SEHNR, CDR2 FQNEAQ (reference sequence). The chain's CDR3 is CASSRGTGFTEAFF. For the CDR3, the DNA is TGTGCCAGCAGCAGAGGGACAGGGTTCACTGAAGCTTTCTTT.

There are a few counts of this clonotype. This chain links TRBV7-9 with TRBJ1-1; D call uncertain. Trimming cost V 4 bases and J 2 bases, with 14 bases left between them. Germline CDR1 and CDR2: SEHNR and FQNEAQ (reference sequence). CDR3 length: 15 residues. The CDR3 coding sequence is TGTGCCAGCAGCTCGACTTTTGAGCCCAACACTGAAGCTTTCTTT. Encoded protein: CASSSTFEPNTEAFF.

Of note for this clonotype: With a much larger clone just one base away, this may be a read error. The CDR3 carries no conserved terminal phenylalanine or tryptophan, so it likely arises from a read error. The gene calls are TRBV12-3 or TRBV12-4 and TRBJ2-3, with 8 positions matching TRBD2. With 5 bases clipped from V and 7 bases from J, the junction kept 5 bases outside the gene matches. This CDR3 is built from 13 residues. CDR3 loop: CASSTGGPNTQYL. The CDR3 bases are TGTGCCAGCAGTACGGGGGGGCCTAATACGCAGTATCTT.

As to this clonotype: Given a much more abundant clone one base away, this may be a read error. The CDR3 DNA reads as TGTGCCAGCAGCGGCAGGGGGCCCAGCTCTGGAAACACCATATATTTT. Translation gives CASSGRGPSSGNTIYF. V gene TRBV7-9 combines with J gene TRBJ1-3, with 8 positions matching TRBD1. There are 16 residues in the CDR3. V shed 5 bases and J 0 bases; nucleotides not matched to a gene: 6. Germline CDR1 SEHNR, CDR2 FQNEAQ (reference sequence). Supplemented by reference TRBV7-9 and TRBJ1-3, the full variable domain reads DTGVSQNPRHKITKRGQNVTFRCDPISEHNRLYWYRQTLGQGPEFLTYFQNEAQLEKSRLLSDRFSAERPKGSFSTLEIQRTEQGDSAMYLCASSGRGPSSGNTIYFGEGSWLTVV.

Concerning this clonotype: Being one base from a much bigger clone, this may be a read error. J is TRBJ2-2 and V is TRBV20-1; a weak D match, TRBD2 (6 bases). CDR3 length: 15 residues. Germline assignment: CDR1 DFQATT and CDR2 SNEGSKA (reference sequence). CDR3: CSATAGIVNTRELFF. CDR3 in DNA: TGCAGTGCTACCGCGGGAATCGTGAACACCAGGGAGCTGTTTTTT.

This clonotype appeared a few times. The chain couples TRBV7-9 to TRBJ2-1; D call uncertain. Germline V gene data show CDR1 as SEHNR and CDR2 as FQNEAQ (reference sequence). Trimming pared 2 bases from V and 6 bases from J, leaving 11 bases between. This CDR3 region has 14 residues. For the CDR3, the DNA is TGTGCCAGCAGCTTACAGGTCAGCCTCAATGAGCAGTTCTTC. Translating gives CASSLQVSLNEQFF.

This clonotype has a count of ten or more. The chain links TRBV4-1 to TRBJ1-3; D unresolved. Germline lookup yields CDR1 MGHRA and CDR2 YSYEKL. Trimming removed 0 bases at V and 1 base at J, with 4 bases between. The CDR3 runs to 14 residues. The CDR3 DNA sequence: TGCGCCAGCAGCCAAGAAAGGTCTGGAAACACCATATATTTT. This gives the protein CASSQERSGNTIYF.

This clonotype was detected many times. V and J are TRBV7-2 and TRBJ2-1; 7 bases agree with TRBD1. The CDR3 totals 19 residues. Germline loops: CDR1 SGHTA, CDR2 FQGNSA. Trimming took 4 bases from V and 1 from J; bases not matched to a gene: 16. CDR3 sequence reads: CASSSPIPGQSLSYNEQFF. The CDR3 DNA follows: TGTGCCAGCAGCTCCCCGATTCCGGGACAGTCTTTGTCCTACAATGAGCAGTTCTTC. Combining the CDR3 with reference TRBV7-2 and TRBJ2-1 gives the whole variable domain GAGVSQSPSNKVTEKGKDVELRCDPISGHTALYWYRQSLGQGLEFLIYFQGNSAPDKSGLPSDRFSAERTGGSVSTLTIQRTQQEDSAVYLCASSSPIPGQSLSYNEQFFGPGTRLTVL.

At least ten counts were recorded for this clonotype. The CDR3 nucleotides are TGCAGCGTTTTTGGGGCGGTTGCCTACGAGCAGTACTTC. Amino acids: CSVFGAVAYEQYF. This sequence joins TRBV29-1 and TRBJ2-7; perhaps TRBD1 as D (5 bases). The CDR3 sequence is 13 residues long. V lost 5 bases to trimming and J lost 2 bases, with 13 bases between them. Germline V gene sequence: CDR1 SQVTM, CDR2 ANQGSEA.

This clonotype has a count of ten or more. This chain links TRBV29-1 with TRBJ2-5, with D possibly called TRBD1 or TRBD2 (5 bases each). This CDR3 is built from 13 residues. Trimming removed 2 bases at V and 3 bases at J, with 10 bases between. The V gene's germline CDR1 is SQVTM and CDR2 ANQGSEA. Written as DNA, the CDR3 is TGCAGCGTTGAACGGGGCTCCAAAGAGACCCAGTACTTC. As protein: CSVERGSKETQYF. Drawing the rest from reference TRBV29-1 and TRBJ2-5, the complete variable domain is SAVISQKPSRDICQRGTSLTIQCQVDSQVTMMFWYRQQPGQSLTLIATANQGSEATYESGFVIDKFPISRPNLTFSTLTVSNMSPEDSSIYLCSVERGSKETQYFGPGTRLLVL.

This clonotype was counted many times. V is TRBV7-9 and J is TRBJ2-2; TRBD2 matches at 8 bases. With 7 bases clipped from V and 0 bases from J, the junction kept 16 bases outside the gene matches. Germline V lookup: CDR1 SEHNR, CDR2 FQNEAQ (reference sequence). The CDR3 has 19 residues. The DNA for the CDR3 is TGTGCCAGCACCGGACTACTAGCGGTAGTCTTCGCGAACACCGGGGAGCTGTTTTTT. Translated, it gives CASTGLLAVVFANTGELFF. The full variable domain, rest sourced from reference TRBV7-9 and TRBJ2-2, is DTGVSQNPRHKITKRGQNVTFRCDPISEHNRLYWYRQTLGQGPEFLTYFQNEAQLEKSRLLSDRFSAERPKGSFSTLEIQRTEQGDSAMYLCASTGLLAVVFANTGELFFGEGSRLTVL.

As to this clonotype: Just one base apart from a much larger clone, this may be a read error. The chain couples TRBV27 to TRBJ2-7; D unresolved. The CDR3 consists of 15 residues. CDR1 and CDR2 from the germline V gene are MNHEY and SMNVEV (reference sequence). Between the trimmed V and J ends, which lost 0 bases and 7 bases, there was a span of 16 bases. The CDR3 loop reads CASSLSAPSPMEQYF. In nucleotides, the CDR3 is TGTGCCAGCAGTTTATCGGCCCCTTCCCCGATGGAGCAGTACTTC.

This clonotype was seen only a few times. The J gene is TRBJ2-5, the V gene TRBV7-9, with 7 bases identical to TRBD1. The germline V gene encodes CDR1 SEHNR and CDR2 FQNEAQ (reference sequence). V dropped 0 bases and J dropped 3; count of bases not matched to a gene: 1. The CDR3 is 14 residues long. CDR3 DNA: TGTGCCAGCAGCTTAGCTGGACAGGAAGAGACCCAGTACTTC. This sequence encodes CASSLAGQEETQYF.

This clonotype has at least ten counts. The chain combines TRBV20-1 with TRBJ1-1, with TRBD1 matching over 11 bases. The CDR3 extends over 15 amino acids. The V and J ends lost 6 bases and 4 bases, in that order; junction bases with no gene match: 10. Germline loops: CDR1 DFQATT, CDR2 SNEGSKA (reference sequence). The CDR3, as DNA: TGCAGTGCGACCCGGGACAGGGGGGCCAGCACTGAAGCTTTCTTT. Translation: CSATRDRGASTEAFF.

This clonotype has at least ten counts. This rearrangement joins TRBV6-2 or TRBV6-3 to TRBJ2-5; 8 bases map to TRBD1. This CDR3 has 18 residues. V shed 6 bases and J 1 base; nucleotides not matched to a gene: 16. The germline CDR1 and CDR2 sequences are MNHEY and SVGEGT. CDR3 sequence: CASSHLSAAGTGQETQYF. CDR3 nucleotides: TGTGCCAGCAGCCATCTTTCCGCCGCCGGGACAGGCCAAGAGACCCAGTACTTC.

This clonotype was found many times. The gene calls are TRBV30 and TRBJ1-5; D gene ambiguous. Germline V gives CDR1 GTSNPN, CDR2 SVGIG (reference sequence). V was trimmed by 1 base and J by 6 bases, leaving 16 bases between them. This CDR3 contains 15 residues. The CDR3 DNA reads as TGTGCCTGGAGTGATGGGCGACCGGTCGGTCAGCCCCAGCATTTT. It encodes CAWSDGRPVGQPQHF.

The chain carries TRBV5-4 and TRBJ2-3, with D possibly TRBD2 on 6 matching bases. The CDR3 length is 16 residues. V was trimmed by 4 bases and J by 2 bases, leaving 17 bases between them. CDR1 and CDR2 from the germline V gene are SGHNT and YYREEE (reference sequence). The CDR3 loop reads CASSRPGEQATDTQYF. The DNA for the CDR3 is TGTGCCAGCAGCCGCCCGGGGGAACAAGCCACAGATACGCAGTATTTT. The full variable domain, rest sourced from reference TRBV5-4 and TRBJ2-3, is ETGVTQSPTHLIKTRGQQVTLRCSSQSGHNTVSWYQQALGQGPQFIFQYYREEENGRGNFPPRFSGLQFPNYSSELNVNALELDDSALYLCASSRPGEQATDTQYFGPGTRLTVL.

This clonotype was seen at least ten times. The DNA for the CDR3 is TGTGCCAGCAGCTCCGGGACAGGGGTAACAGATACGCAGTATTTT. It specifies CASSSGTGVTDTQYF. This chain links TRBV7-9 with TRBJ2-3; 10 bases are shared with TRBD1. Germline V CDR1 and CDR2: SEHNR, FQNEAQ (reference sequence). J gave up 3 bases and V 4 bases, and 4 bases lay outside the gene matches. The CDR3 totals 15 residues. Looking up the rest from reference TRBV7-9 and TRBJ2-3 gives the full variable domain: DTGVSQNPRHKITKRGQNVTFRCDPISEHNRLYWYRQTLGQGPEFLTYFQNEAQLEKSRLLSDRFSAERPKGSFSTLEIQRTEQGDSAMYLCASSSGTGVTDTQYFGPGTRLTVL.

This clonotype has just a few counts. The chain's CDR3 is CATVVGDEQYF. CDR3 coding DNA: TGCGCCACGGTAGTGGGCGACGAGCAGTACTTC. V gene TRBV5-1 combines with J gene TRBJ2-7; D is uncertain. Germline lookup yields CDR1 SGHRS and CDR2 YFSETQ. This CDR3 region has 11 residues. Trimming removed 9 bases from V and 5 bases from J, with 12 bases in between.

This clonotype occurred a few times. This chain connects TRBV19 to TRBJ2-1; D not resolved. V dropped 5 bases and J dropped 0 bases, with 11 bases sitting between them. The CDR3 consists of 15 residues. The germline gives CDR1 LNHDA, CDR2 SQIVND (reference sequence). CDR3 sequence (DNA): TGTGCCAGTAGTTTTGAGGTTAGCTCCTACAATGAGCAGTTCTTC. Amino acids: CASSFEVSSYNEQFF.

This clonotype was picked up many times. The chain couples TRBV12-3 or TRBV12-4 to TRBJ2-2; D remains ambiguous. Trimming stripped 6 bases from V and 13 bases from J, with 12 bases between. The CDR3 spans 11 residues. CDR3 loop: CASSAGQRLFF. The CDR3 DNA sequence: TGTGCCAGCAGCGCCGGGCAACGGCTGTTTTTT.

As regards this clonotype: The CDR3 end shows no conserved phenylalanine or tryptophan, and so a read error is likely. The V gene is TRBV19, the J gene TRBJ1-1; a weak D match, TRBD1 (6 bases). Germline V gene lookup returns CDR1 LNHDA and CDR2 SQIVND (reference sequence). V was clipped by 5 bases and J by 6 bases, with 7 bases between them. This CDR3 comprises 11 residues. The CDR3 DNA sequence: TGTGCCAGTAGTCAGGGGTCTGAAGCTTTCCTT. Its translation: CASSQGSEAFL.